One and the same sample provided the 26 T cell receptor beta chains below, sequenced in a study of shared clonotypes between healthy human individuals. The data were produced by immunoSEQ multiplex PCR, yet TCRdb's version contains in-frame clones alone and is incomplete. Among 2,500,000 or so clones listed, roughly 93% were seen once. Sequences were obtained from naive CD4+ T cells from PBMCs. Subset given: CD45RA+ positively selected. The receptors were gathered from a man aged 18 to 30 in good health. Some clones in this sample may be carry-over from other donors' samples.

To note about this clone: The identical CDR3 is also encoded by other nucleotide sequences in the sample. The rearrangement joins TRBV7-2 to TRBJ1-1; D not resolved. This CDR3 is 14 amino acids long. The germline V gene encodes CDR1 SGHTA and CDR2 FQGNSA. Deletions cut 2 bases from V and 1 base from J, with 8 bases between. The CDR3, as DNA: TGTGCCAGCAGCTTATCCCTCCAGAACACTGAAGCTTTCTTT. This codes for CASSLSLQNTEAFF.

To note about this clone: Other DNA sequences within the sample encode an identical CDR3. The V and J genes are TRBV7-8 and TRBJ2-5; possibly TRBD2 for D (6 bases). V shed 3 bases and J shed 4 bases, with 9 bases lying between them. The length of the CDR3 is 13 residues. Looked up from germline, CDR1 is SGHVS and CDR2 is FQNEAQ. The CDR3 here is CASSFRERETQYF. The DNA for the CDR3 is TGTGCCAGCAGCTTTCGGGAGAGAGAGACCCAGTACTTC.

The chain is built from TRBV5-4 and TRBJ2-5; 9 nucleotides align to TRBD1. With the DNA end fitting TRBJ2-7 better, the J assignment may be wrong. Germline loops: CDR1 SGHNT, CDR2 YYREEE (reference sequence). The CDR3 spans 15 residues. The CDR3 protein is CASSGGTGRSYEQYF. As DNA, the CDR3 is TGTGCCAGCAGCGGGGGGACAGGGAGATCCTACGAGCAGTACTTC.

Regarding this clone: This same CDR3 is encoded by further DNA sequences in the sample. This chain links TRBV30 with TRBJ1-5, with D possibly TRBD1 on 5 matching bases. Germline V gene sequence: CDR1 GTSNPN, CDR2 SVGIG (reference sequence). Trimming took 5 bases from V and 0 from J, leaving 8 bases between them. This CDR3 region has 13 residues. The CDR3 DNA follows: TGTGCCTGGGGGGGGGATAGCAATCAGCCCCAGCATTTT. This translates into CAWGGDSNQPQHF. Drawing the rest from reference TRBV30 and TRBJ1-5, the complete variable domain is SQTIHQWPATLVQPVGSPLSLECTVEGTSNPNLYWYRQAAGRGLQLLFYSVGIGQISSEVPQNLSASRPQDRQFILSSKKLLLSDSGFYLCAWGGDSNQPQHFGDGTRLSIL.

The genes are TRBV28 and TRBJ2-1; possible D gene TRBD2, 6 bases. The CDR3 has 15 residues. V shed 1 base and J shed 7 bases, with 14 bases lying between them. CDR1 and CDR2 from the germline V gene are MDHEN and SYDVKM. The CDR3 nucleotides read TGTGCCAGCAGTTTATCTCCGGGAGAGAGGAATGAGCAGTTCTTC. Residues: CASSLSPGERNEQFF.

Regarding this clone: This specimen includes other DNA sequences encoding the same CDR3. The chain links TRBV2 to TRBJ2-7; the D gene is possibly TRBD2 (5 bases). The germline V gene encodes CDR1 SNHLY and CDR2 FYNNEI. This CDR3 has 12 amino acids. V lost 6 bases, J lost 2 bases, and 8 bases lay in between. For the CDR3, the DNA is TGTGCCAGCAGCGGGAACACCTACGAGCAGTACTTC. It is translated as CASSGNTYEQYF.

As for this clone: Other DNA variants within this sample encode the same CDR3. The chain uses TRBV5-1 and TRBJ2-7; D is ambiguous. The CDR3 extends over 14 amino acids. Germline values: CDR1 SGHRS, CDR2 YFSETQ. V shed 0 bases and J shed 0 bases, with 7 bases lying between them. The CDR3 nucleotides are TGCGCCAGCAGCTTGGACCCAAGCTCCTACGAGCAGTACTTC. Amino acids: CASSLDPSSYEQYF.

The rearrangement joins TRBV7-2 to TRBJ2-5, with D unresolved. Between the trimmed V and J ends, which lost 2 bases and 4 bases, there was a span of 11 bases. Germline CDR1 and CDR2: SGHTA and FQGNSA. The CDR3 totals 14 residues. For the CDR3, the DNA is TGTGCCAGCAGCTTATTTCGGAGTTCAGAGACCCAGTACTTC. It codes for CASSLFRSSETQYF.

On this clone: At the DNA level, this CDR3 is encoded by other sequences in the same sample as well. The V gene is TRBV28, the J gene TRBJ2-7, with 11 bases aligning to TRBD1. Germline V CDR1 and CDR2: MDHEN, SYDVKM. The length of the CDR3 is 15 residues. V gave up 1 base and J gave up 7 bases; unmatched junction bases: 6. As DNA, the CDR3 is TGTGCCAGCAGTTTATCTGGGACAGGGGGTTATGAGCAGTACTTC. Protein sequence: CASSLSGTGGYEQYF.

This chain links TRBV7-7 with TRBJ1-3; D is ambiguous. Trimming left V 5 bases short and J 4 bases short, with 6 bases between. The CDR3 runs 12 residues. Germline lookup yields CDR1 SSHAT and CDR2 FNYEAQ (reference sequence). CDR3 DNA: TGTGCCAGCAGCGAAAACGGAAACACCATATATTTT. Amino acids: CASSENGNTIYF.

The V call is TRBV18, the J call TRBJ2-2; 11 positions agree with TRBD2. Germline-derived CDR1 and CDR2 are KGHSH and LQKENI. The ends lost 2 bases at V and 7 bases at J; junction bases unmatched: 0. The CDR3 runs 14 residues. The CDR3: CASSPGTSGGELFF. CDR3 nucleotide sequence: TGTGCCAGCTCACCAGGGACTAGCGGCGGGGAGCTGTTTTTT. Looking up the rest from reference TRBV18 and TRBJ2-2 gives the full variable domain: NAGVMQNPRHLVRRRGQEARLRCSPMKGHSHVYWYRQLPEEGLKFMVYLQKENIIDESGMPKERFSAEFPKEGPSILRIQQVVRGDSAAYFCASSPGTSGGELFFGEGSRLTVL.

The rearrangement joins TRBV14 to TRBJ2-5, with D tentatively TRBD1 (5 bases). The CDR3 runs 13 residues. The V gene's germline CDR1 is SGHDN and CDR2 FVKESK. The ends were cut back, 0 bases at V and 7 bases at J, with 9 bases in the middle. The CDR3 sequence: CASSQDIQGTQYF. In DNA, the CDR3 is TGTGCCAGCAGCCAAGATATCCAGGGGACCCAGTACTTC. Filled out from reference TRBV14 and TRBJ2-5, the complete variable domain reads EAGVTQFPSHSVIEKGQTVTLRCDPISGHDNLYWYRRVMGKEIKFLLHFVKESKQDESGMPNNRFLAERTGGTYSTLKVQPAELEDSGVYFCASSQDIQGTQYFGPGTRLLVL.

The chain uses TRBV5-1 and TRBJ2-3; D perhaps matches TRBD1 (5 bases). Germline-derived CDR1 and CDR2 are SGHRS and YFSETQ. Between the trimmed V and J ends, which lost 4 bases and 5 bases, there was a span of 11 bases. This CDR3 comprises 13 residues. Here the CDR3 reads CASSTDREDTQYF. The CDR3 DNA reads as TGCGCCAGCAGCACCGACAGAGAAGATACGCAGTATTTT.

In its sample, this clone was seen a few times. The chain uses TRBV10-3 and TRBJ1-1; 7 bases are a match to TRBD1. The germline gives CDR1 ENHRY, CDR2 SYGVKD. This CDR3 region has 14 residues. Trimming cost V 5 bases and J 0 bases; bases outside gene matches: 3. CDR3 sequence reads: CAISLGGVNTEAFF. CDR3 nucleotides: TGTGCCATCAGTTTAGGGGGCGTGAACACTGAAGCTTTCTTT.

This chain uses TRBV9 with TRBJ1-3; 7 bases map to TRBD1. This CDR3 contains 15 residues. J gave up 1 base and V 3 bases, and 4 bases lay outside the gene matches. CDR1 SGDLS and CDR2 YYNGEE come from the germline V gene. The CDR3 loop is CASSARGQSGNTIYF. The CDR3 nucleotides are TGTGCCAGCAGCGCTAGGGGACAGTCTGGAAACACCATATATTTT.

V and J are TRBV28 and TRBJ2-7, with 9 bases lining up with TRBD2. The germline V gene has CDR1 MDHEN and CDR2 SYDVKM. With V trimmed by 3 bases and J by 7 bases, 16 bases remained unmatched. This CDR3 comprises 17 residues. The CDR3 DNA reads TGTGCCAGCAGTTTTTTGGGTGCGGGAGGGCCCTCTGGAGAGCAGTACTTC. Protein product: CASSFLGAGGPSGEQYF. Drawing the rest from reference TRBV28 and TRBJ2-7, the complete variable domain is DVKVTQSSRYLVKRTGEKVFLECVQDMDHENMFWYRQDPGLGLRLIYFSYDVKMKEKGDIPEGYSVSREKKERFSLILESASTNQTSMYLCASSFLGAGGPSGEQYFGPGTRLTVT.

This clone was recorded a few times. The chain is built from TRBV5-1 and TRBJ1-1, with D maybe TRBD1 (5 bases). Per germline, CDR1 SGHRS and CDR2 YFSETQ. The CDR3 runs 16 residues. V was cut by 0 bases and J by 2 bases, with 14 bases left in between. DNA of the CDR3: TGCGCCAGCAGCTTGGCCCCTCGGGGGAGTAACACTGAAGCTTTCTTT. This translates into CASSLAPRGSNTEAFF.

The chain recombines TRBV28 with TRBJ2-7; possible D gene TRBD1, 6 bases. Per germline, CDR1 MDHEN and CDR2 SYDVKM. This CDR3 spans 17 amino acids. V lost 5 bases, J lost 7 bases, and 27 bases lay in between. As DNA, the CDR3 is TGTGCCAGCAGTCAGAAAAGGGGGTGGGGTTACAGGAAGGAGCAGTACTTC. Translated: CASSQKRGWGYRKEQYF.

This chain connects TRBV19 to TRBJ2-7, with a weak D call TRBD2 (6 bases). The CDR3 is made up of 12 amino acids. V dropped 3 bases and J dropped 6 bases, with 9 bases sitting between them. Germline CDR1 reads LNHDA; CDR2 reads SQIVND (reference sequence). CDR3 in amino acids: CASSIVGGEQYF. The DNA for the CDR3 is TGTGCCAGTAGTATTGTGGGGGGCGAGCAGTACTTC.

This rearrangement joins TRBV9 to TRBJ2-7, with 9 bases fitting TRBD2. The length of the CDR3 is 14 residues. The germline CDR1 and CDR2 sequences are SGDLS and YYNGEE. The V and J ends lost 3 bases and 5 bases, in that order; junction bases with no gene match: 6. The CDR3 DNA reads as TGTGCCAGCAGCGCCGGACTAGCGCTCAACGAGCAGTACTTC. It is translated as CASSAGLALNEQYF.

The rearrangement joins TRBV30 to TRBJ1-2; no reliable D call. Germline-derived CDR1 and CDR2 are GTSNPN and SVGIG (reference sequence). CDR3 size: 14 residues. Trimming left V 0 bases short and J 4 bases short, with 12 bases between. CDR3 sequence reads: CAWSVSGISYGYTF. CDR3 in DNA: TGTGCCTGGAGTGTCAGTGGGATTTCCTATGGCTACACCTTC.

Written as DNA, the CDR3 is TGCGCCAGCAGCTTGTTCCCGAATAGCAATCAGCCCCAGCATTTT. Amino acids: CASSLFPNSNQPQHF. The chain joins TRBV5-1 to TRBJ1-5; D gene uncertain. The CDR3 sequence is 15 residues long. V gave up 1 base and J gave up 0 bases, with 8 bases separating them. The germline V gene has CDR1 SGHRS and CDR2 YFSETQ.

V is TRBV28 and J is TRBJ2-7; possibly TRBD2 for D (5 bases). The CDR3 extends over 14 amino acids. The germline V gene has CDR1 MDHEN and CDR2 SYDVKM. V dropped 6 bases and J dropped 2 bases, with 14 bases sitting between them. CDR3 in DNA: TGTGCCAGCAGACGACGTGGGAGCGCCTACGAGCAGTACTTC. This sequence encodes CASRRRGSAYEQYF.

The chain is built from TRBV27 and TRBJ2-7; possible D gene TRBD1, 6 bases. This CDR3 region has 17 residues. The V gene's germline CDR1 is MNHEY and CDR2 SMNVEV (reference sequence). Trimming stripped 5 bases from V and 4 bases from J, with 24 bases between. The CDR3 is CASSIRRTVVAEYEQYF. For the CDR3, the DNA is TGTGCCAGCAGTATACGGCGGACAGTAGTAGCCGAGTACGAGCAGTACTTC.

The chain couples TRBV18 to TRBJ2-7, with D perhaps matching TRBD1 (6 bases). The ends were cut back, 6 bases at V and 2 bases at J, with 17 bases in the middle. CDR1 and CDR2 (germline): KGHSH, LQKENI. The CDR3 is 15 amino acids. The CDR3 spells CASSQGQTQTYEQYF. CDR3 sequence (DNA): TGTGCCAGCTCCCAAGGACAGACGCAAACCTACGAGCAGTACTTC. Full variable domain (missing parts from reference TRBV18 and TRBJ2-7): NAGVMQNPRHLVRRRGQEARLRCSPMKGHSHVYWYRQLPEEGLKFMVYLQKENIIDESGMPKERFSAEFPKEGPSILRIQQVVRGDSAAYFCASSQGQTQTYEQYFGPGTRLTVT.

The chain employs TRBV11-2 and TRBJ2-3; 8 positions agree with TRBD2. Trimming removed 0 bases from V and 6 bases from J; junction bases left unmatched: 2. Germline CDR1 and CDR2: SGHAT and FQNNGV. The CDR3 totals 14 residues. The chain's CDR3 is CASSLEAGVDTQYF. Here the CDR3 DNA reads TGTGCCAGCAGCTTAGAAGCGGGAGTTGATACGCAGTATTTT.